A single sample gave rise to the 21 T cell receptor beta chains below, sequenced in a study of early T cells in non-severe SARS-CoV-2 infection. TCRdb itself ran the 5' RACE reads through MiXCR, one entry per CDR3 protein. The table has 30,000 to 35,000 distinct CDR3 sequences, 4.1% seen once; the top ten hold under 6%. The source material was whole blood. These receptors came from an adult who was a healthcare worker with PCR-confirmed SARS-CoV-2 infection or an uninfected control (not recorded which).

This clonotype occurred many times. The chain employs TRBV6-1 and TRBJ1-1; possibly TRBD1 for D (5 bases). Between the trimmed V and J ends, which lost 6 bases and 0 bases, there was a span of 17 bases. Germline lookup yields CDR1 MNHNS and CDR2 SASEGT. The length of the CDR3 is 16 residues. The CDR3 DNA is TGTGCCAGCAGCCAACTAATGACAGAACTGAACACTGAAGCTTTCTTT. This gives the protein CASSQLMTELNTEAFF.

This clonotype came up many times. The chain links TRBV5-1 to TRBJ2-4; TRBD2 matches at 7 bases. The germline V gene has CDR1 SGHRS and CDR2 YFSETQ. The CDR3 is made up of 18 amino acids. With V trimmed by 0 bases and J by 0 bases, 9 bases remained unmatched. For the CDR3, the DNA is TGCGCCAGCAGCTTGGCGGTGGGTGGACTAGGAGCCAAAAACATTCAGTACTTC. Protein product: CASSLAVGGLGAKNIQYF.

This clonotype appeared many times. The V call is TRBV19, the J call TRBJ2-1, with 7 bases identical to TRBD2. The CDR3 is 14 amino acids. CDR1 and CDR2 from the germline V gene are LNHDA and SQIVND (reference sequence). V shed 3 bases, J shed 5 bases, and the junction held 4 bases outside the gene matches. CDR3 protein: CASSMGLTNNEQFF. Here the CDR3 DNA reads TGTGCCAGTAGTATGGGACTAACGAACAATGAGCAGTTCTTC. Filled out from reference TRBV19 and TRBJ2-1, the complete variable domain reads DGGITQSPKYLFRKEGQNVTLSCEQNLNHDAMYWYRQDPGQGLRLIYYSQIVNDFQKGDIAEGYSVSREKKESFPLTVTSAQKNPTAFYLCASSMGLTNNEQFFGPGTRLTVL.

This clonotype showed up many times. Here the CDR3 reads CASSPSLANEKLFF. The CDR3 bases are TGTGCCAGCAGCCCGAGCTTAGCAAATGAAAAACTGTTTTTT. The chain joins TRBV7-6 to TRBJ1-4; the D is unclear. This CDR3 is 14 amino acids long. Per germline, CDR1 SGHVS and CDR2 FNYEAQ. With 5 bases removed from V and 5 bases from J, the gap between germline ends came to 12 bases. Complete variable domain (other parts from reference TRBV7-6 and TRBJ1-4): GAGVSQSPRYKVTKRGQDVALRCDPISGHVSLYWYRQALGQGPEFLTYFNYEAQQDKSGLPNDRFSAERPEGSISTLTIQRTEQRDSAMYRCASSPSLANEKLFFGSGTQLSVL.

The sample holds many counts of this clonotype. The CDR3 spells CASSLVSGATNEKLFF. CDR3 coding DNA: TGTGCCAGCAGCTTAGTGTCGGGGGCAACTAATGAAAAACTGTTTTTT. The chain uses TRBV7-9 and TRBJ1-4; D might be TRBD1 (5 bases). The CDR3 extends over 16 amino acids. V dropped 1 base and J dropped 0 bases, with 9 bases sitting between them. CDR1 is SEHNR and CDR2 is FQNEAQ in the germline V gene (reference sequence).

At least ten counts were recorded for this clonotype. The V gene is TRBV6-2 or TRBV6-3, the J gene TRBJ2-7; TRBD1 aligns across 7 bases. With 7 bases clipped from V and 1 base from J, the junction kept 10 bases outside the gene matches. This CDR3 is 15 amino acids long. From germline, CDR1 is MNHEY and CDR2 SVGEGT. CDR3: CASTEGTAFSYEQYF. As DNA, the CDR3 is TGTGCCAGCACCGAAGGGACAGCCTTTTCCTACGAGCAGTACTTC.

In this sample, this clonotype turned up many times. J is TRBJ1-2 and V is TRBV7-2; D is unresolved. V lost 2 bases and J 8 bases, leaving 9 bases between the germline ends. The CDR3 loop spans 12 amino acids. Germline CDR1 reads SGHTA; CDR2 reads FQGNSA. The CDR3 nucleotides are TGTGCCAGCAGCTTAACCGCGAGCGGCTACACCTTC. Protein product: CASSLTASGYTF.

This clonotype was picked up many times. The genes are TRBV11-1 and TRBJ1-2; D uncertain. CDR1 is SGHAT, CDR2 FQDESV, per germline (reference sequence). V lost 2 bases to trimming and J lost 0 bases, with 10 bases between them. This CDR3 is built from 15 residues. CDR3: CASSLLPVANYGYTF. The CDR3 region has the DNA TGTGCCAGCAGCTTACTCCCAGTCGCTAACTATGGCTACACCTTC.

This clonotype was detected ten times or more. The rearrangement uses TRBV28 and TRBJ2-7, with a weak D call TRBD2 (6 bases). The V gene lost 2 bases and the J gene lost 3 bases, with 11 bases spanning the gap. Germline lookup yields CDR1 MDHEN and CDR2 SYDVKM. CDR3 length: 14 amino acids. The CDR3 region has the DNA TGTGCCAGCAGTTTAGAAGGAGGGATCTACGAGCAGTACTTC. Protein sequence: CASSLEGGIYEQYF.

This clonotype has ten or more counts. CDR3 loop: CASSILAGQGQETQYF. The CDR3 coding sequence is TGTGCCAGTAGTATACTTGCTGGACAGGGCCAAGAGACCCAGTACTTC. This chain joins TRBV19 and TRBJ2-5; 8 bases fit TRBD1. Trimming took 2 bases from V and 1 from J; bases not matched to a gene: 6. Germline CDR1 is LNHDA and CDR2 is SQIVND (reference sequence). The CDR3 is 16 amino acids.

In this sample, this clonotype turned up many times. The V and J genes are TRBV7-6 and TRBJ2-7; 7 bases map to TRBD2. CDR1 and CDR2 from the germline V gene are SGHVS and FNYEAQ. Trimming cost V 1 base and J 2 bases; bases outside gene matches: 2. The CDR3 runs to 14 residues. CDR3 in amino acids: CASSLGGRAYEQYF. The CDR3, as DNA: TGTGCCAGCAGCTTAGGTGGGAGGGCCTACGAGCAGTACTTC.

The table lists this clonotype with many counts. The gene calls are TRBV7-9 and TRBJ2-7, with a weak D call TRBD1 (7 bases). The CDR3 sequence is 17 residues long. CDR1 SEHNR and CDR2 FQNEAQ come from the germline V gene (reference sequence). Trimming pared 2 bases from V and 2 bases from J, leaving 19 bases between. Here the CDR3 reads CASSLPHGGGVAYEQYF. CDR3 in DNA: TGTGCCAGCAGCTTACCTCATGGAGGGGGCGTAGCCTACGAGCAGTACTTC.

This clonotype showed up many times. The chain has TRBV20-1 and TRBJ2-1; the D gene is possibly TRBD2 (5 bases). CDR1 is DFQATT and CDR2 is SNEGSKA in the germline V gene (reference sequence). The CDR3 extends over 12 amino acids. Trimming left V 5 bases short and J 8 bases short, with 13 bases between. The CDR3 DNA sequence: TGCAGTGCTGAGATTGGGCGGGATGAGCAGTTCTTC. Protein: CSAEIGRDEQFF.

In its sample, this clonotype was seen many times. This rearrangement joins TRBV19 to TRBJ2-7; TRBD2 might be the D (5 bases). The CDR3 is made up of 15 amino acids. In germline, CDR1 is LNHDA, CDR2 SQIVND (reference sequence). V was trimmed by 1 base and J by 0 bases, leaving 10 bases between them. The CDR3 loop is CASSIGTGSSYEQYF. The CDR3 nucleotides read TGTGCCAGTAGTATAGGGACGGGGAGCTCCTACGAGCAGTACTTC.

This clonotype was counted many times. This rearrangement joins TRBV19 to TRBJ1-1; maybe TRBD1 (5 bases). The germline V and J ends were trimmed by 1 base and 0 bases, with 6 bases remaining between them. There are 14 residues in the CDR3. The germline V gene encodes CDR1 LNHDA and CDR2 SQIVND (reference sequence). The CDR3 loop reads CASSIGQMNTEAFF. Written as DNA, the CDR3 is TGTGCCAGTAGTATAGGACAGATGAACACTGAAGCTTTCTTT.

This clonotype came up many times. J is TRBJ2-6 and V is TRBV9; either TRBD1 or TRBD2 may supply D (5 bases each). V gave up 8 bases and J gave up 0 bases, with 6 bases separating them. CDR1 is SGDLS and CDR2 is YYNGEE in the germline V gene. The CDR3 covers 13 residues. The CDR3 sequence is CASGGSGANVLTF. The CDR3 DNA reads TGTGCCAGTGGGGGCTCTGGGGCCAACGTCCTGACTTTC.

The sample holds many counts of this clonotype. The chain links TRBV20-1 to TRBJ1-2; 7 bases line up with TRBD1. V shed 1 base and J 8 bases; nucleotides not matched to a gene: 13. Germline CDR1 and CDR2: DFQATT and SNEGSKA (reference sequence). The CDR3 has 15 residues. The CDR3 protein is CSARVLGQQKGGYTF. The CDR3 DNA is TGCAGTGCTAGAGTGCTGGGACAGCAGAAAGGGGGCTACACCTTC.

There are many counts of this clonotype. The V call is TRBV7-9, the J call TRBJ1-4, with 9 bases that match TRBD1. CDR1 is SEHNR and CDR2 is FQNEAQ in the germline V gene (reference sequence). CDR3 size: 16 residues. Trimming took 5 bases from V and 8 from J; bases not matched to a gene: 12. CDR3 residues: CASSQLRTGENEKLFF. Here the CDR3 DNA reads TGTGCCAGCAGCCAACTAAGGACAGGGGAAAACGAAAAACTGTTTTTT.

This clonotype appeared many times. The CDR3 sequence is CASSLLQRGADTQYF. CDR3 DNA: TGTGCCAGCAGCTTACTGCAGCGGGGGGCAGATACGCAGTATTTT. J is TRBJ2-3 and V is TRBV28; TRBD2 matches 9 bases. This CDR3 has 15 amino acids. Per germline, CDR1 MDHEN and CDR2 SYDVKM. The V and J ends lost 6 bases and 4 bases, in that order; junction bases with no gene match: 8.

In this sample, this clonotype turned up many times. The chain couples TRBV12-3 or TRBV12-4 to TRBJ1-5; tentatively, D is TRBD1 (5 bases). CDR3 length: 15 residues. V lost 3 bases and J 0 bases, leaving 9 bases between the germline ends. The CDR3 is CASSFGGPSNQPQHF. As DNA, the CDR3 is TGTGCCAGCAGTTTTGGGGGACCTAGCAATCAGCCCCAGCATTTT.

In its sample, this clonotype was seen many times. The genes are TRBV5-8 and TRBJ1-6; TRBD1 aligns across 8 bases. V was pared by 3 bases and J by 9 bases, with 8 bases of the junction left unmatched. CDR3 size: 15 residues. Germline CDR1 is SGHTS and CDR2 is YDEGEE. The CDR3 sequence is CASSSRTGFGSPLHF. The CDR3 nucleotides are TGTGCCAGCAGCTCCCGGACAGGGTTCGGTTCACCCCTCCACTTT. Supplemented by reference TRBV5-8 and TRBJ1-6, the full variable domain reads EAGVTQSPTHLIKTRGQQATLRCSPISGHTSVYWYQQALGLGLQFLLWYDEGEERNRGNFPPRFSGRQFPNYSSELNVNALELEDSALYLCASSSRTGFGSPLHFGNGTRLTVT.